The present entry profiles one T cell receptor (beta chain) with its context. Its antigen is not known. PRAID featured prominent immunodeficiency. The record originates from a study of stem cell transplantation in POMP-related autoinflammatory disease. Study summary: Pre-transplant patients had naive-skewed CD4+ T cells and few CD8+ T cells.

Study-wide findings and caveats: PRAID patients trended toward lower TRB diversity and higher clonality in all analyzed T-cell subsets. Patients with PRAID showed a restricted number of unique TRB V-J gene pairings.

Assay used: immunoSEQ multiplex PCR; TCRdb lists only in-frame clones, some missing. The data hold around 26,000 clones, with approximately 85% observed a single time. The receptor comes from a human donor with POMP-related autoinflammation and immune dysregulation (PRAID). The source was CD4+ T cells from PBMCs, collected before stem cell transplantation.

The CDR3 coding sequence is TGTGCCACCAGAAGGACAGGGGCTAATGAAAAACTGTTTTTT. It codes for CATRRTGANEKLFF. The chain employs TRBV15 and TRBJ1-4; 9 nucleotides agree with TRBD1. The CDR3 has 14 amino acids. V shed 6 bases and J 3 bases; nucleotides not matched to a gene: 2. CDR1 is LNHNV and CDR2 is YYDKDF in the germline V gene (reference sequence). Full variable domain (missing parts from reference TRBV15 and TRBJ1-4): DAMVIQNPRYQVTQFGKPVTLSCSQTLNHNVMYWYQQKSSQAPKLLFHYYDKDFNNEADTPDNFQSRRPNTSFCFLDIRSPGLGDTAMYLCATRRTGANEKLFFGSGTQLSVL.